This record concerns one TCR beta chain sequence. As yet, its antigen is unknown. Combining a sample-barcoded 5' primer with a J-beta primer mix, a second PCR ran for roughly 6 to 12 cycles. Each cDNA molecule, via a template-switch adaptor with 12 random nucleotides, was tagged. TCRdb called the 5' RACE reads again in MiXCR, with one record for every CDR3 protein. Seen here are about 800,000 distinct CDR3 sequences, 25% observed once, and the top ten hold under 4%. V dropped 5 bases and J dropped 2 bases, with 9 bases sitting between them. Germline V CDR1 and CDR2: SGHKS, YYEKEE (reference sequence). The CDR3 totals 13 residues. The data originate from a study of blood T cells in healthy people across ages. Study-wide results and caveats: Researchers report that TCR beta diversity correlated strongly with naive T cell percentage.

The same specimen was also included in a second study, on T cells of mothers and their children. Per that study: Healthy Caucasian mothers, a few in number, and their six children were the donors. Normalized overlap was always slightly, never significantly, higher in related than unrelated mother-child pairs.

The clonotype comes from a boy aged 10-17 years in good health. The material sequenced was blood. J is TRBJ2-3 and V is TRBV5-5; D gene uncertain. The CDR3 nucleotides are TGTGCCAGCAGTTCCCGAAACACAGATACGCAGTATTTT. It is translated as CASSSRNTDTQYF.